The TCR beta chain described here comes from a study of CD8 T cells in Susac syndrome. The sample holds a few counts of this clonotype. Reverse transcription of 0.5 to 1 ug RNA was performed with random hexamers. TCRdb used MiXCR to reprocess the immunoSEQ multiplex PCR reads, holding one entry per CDR3 protein. The data show around 170,000 distinct CDR3 sequences, approximately 96% seen once. Germline values: CDR1 KGHSH, CDR2 LQKENI. The CDR3 covers 13 residues. Trimming removed 5 bases from V and 0 bases from J, with 7 bases in between. The chain recombines TRBV18 with TRBJ1-1; D unresolved. The sample taken for sequencing was CD4+ T cells from PBMCs. This clonotype was obtained from a human donor with Susac syndrome. The CDR3 nucleotides are TGTGCCAGCTCAGCGGGTGTGAACACTGAAGCTTTCTTT. It is translated as CASSAGVNTEAFF.